One sample yielded the 11 T cell receptor beta chains listed below, sequenced in a study of response to subunit inactivated influenza vaccine. TCRdb fed the RT-PCR reads into MiXCR, producing one record per CDR3 protein. The sample shows hundreds of thousands of distinct CDR3 sequences, approximately 15% of them seen only once. The material sequenced was PBMCs from blood, taken less than 15 days before vaccination. The receptors here all came from a man between 45 and 60 years old who received an inactivated influenza vaccine.

The sample holds a few counts of this clonotype. This rearrangement joins TRBV18 to TRBJ2-1; a weak D match, TRBD2 (6 bases). This CDR3 has 16 residues. Trimming removed 0 bases from V and 1 base from J, with 10 bases in between. Germline V gene data show CDR1 as KGHSH and CDR2 as LQKENI. CDR3 residues: CASSPPWGRSYNEQFF. Here the CDR3 DNA reads TGTGCCAGCTCACCACCATGGGGGAGGTCCTACAATGAGCAGTTCTTC. Filled out from reference TRBV18 and TRBJ2-1, the complete variable domain reads NAGVMQNPRHLVRRRGQEARLRCSPMKGHSHVYWYRQLPEEGLKFMVYLQKENIIDESGMPKERFSAEFPKEGPSILRIQQVVRGDSAAYFCASSPPWGRSYNEQFFGPGTRLTVL.

The chain links TRBV12-3 or TRBV12-4 to TRBJ2-3; 8 nucleotides line up with TRBD2. The V and J ends lost 4 bases and 6 bases, in that order; junction bases with no gene match: 12. The CDR3 spans 16 residues. The CDR3 region has the DNA TGTGCCAGCAGTTGGGGGGTGGGACTAGTTACTGATACGCAGTATTTT. Amino acids: CASSWGVGLVTDTQYF.

A few counts support this clonotype. V is TRBV28 and J is TRBJ1-4; 7 bases agree with TRBD1. The CDR3 loop spans 16 amino acids. After removal of 8 bases from V and 1 base from J, the junction contained 10 bases not matched to a gene. CDR1 MDHEN and CDR2 SYDVKM come from the germline V gene. CDR3 protein: CASGRDSRLTNEKLFF. In DNA form, the CDR3 reads TGTGCCAGCGGCCGGGACAGCCGTTTAACTAATGAAAAACTGTTTTTT. Full variable domain (outside the CDR3, taken from reference TRBV28 and TRBJ1-4): DVKVTQSSRYLVKRTGEKVFLECVQDMDHENMFWYRQDPGLGLRLIYFSYDVKMKEKGDIPEGYSVSREKKERFSLILESASTNQTSMYLCASGRDSRLTNEKLFFGSGTQLSVL.

This clonotype was counted between two and nine times. The V call is TRBV15, the J call TRBJ2-5, with no clear D. V was shortened by 0 bases and J by 1 base, with 6 bases between the two germline ends. Per the germline V gene, CDR1 is LNHNV and CDR2 is YYDKDF (reference sequence). The CDR3 has 14 amino acids. The CDR3 spells CATSREGFQETQYF. The CDR3, as DNA: TGTGCCACCAGCAGAGAGGGGTTCCAAGAGACCCAGTACTTC.

This rearrangement joins TRBV7-8 to TRBJ2-7, with 10 bases lining up with TRBD1. From germline, CDR1 is SGHVS and CDR2 FQNEAQ. Losses at the gene ends were 5 bases for V and 5 bases for J; bases not matched to a gene: 9. The CDR3 consists of 15 residues. The DNA of the CDR3 is TGTGCCAGCAGCCTTAGGACAGGGGGATGGAACGAGCAGTACTTC. The encoded protein is CASSLRTGGWNEQYF.

The V call is TRBV12-3 or TRBV12-4, the J call TRBJ2-1; D remains unclear. Trimming took off 1 base at V and 6 bases at J, with 10 bases between the two ends. The CDR3 sequence is 14 residues long. The CDR3 bases are TGTGCCAGCAGTTTAGGGGTTTTGTTCAATGAGCAGTTCTTC. This sequence encodes CASSLGVLFNEQFF.

This clonotype was picked up one time. A much bigger clone sits one base away, suggesting this may be a read error. The chain is built from TRBV7-9 and TRBJ1-5, with TRBD1 identical over 7 bases. The ends lost 4 bases at V and 7 bases at J; junction bases unmatched: 7. This CDR3 has 14 residues. Germline V CDR1 and CDR2: SEHNR, FQNEAQ (reference sequence). CDR3 nucleotide sequence: TGTGCCAGCAGCTCCGGACAGGAGAAACAGCCCCAGCATTTT. Translation: CASSSGQEKQPQHF.

This clonotype was seen a handful of times. The rearrangement joins TRBV7-2 to TRBJ1-3; D gene ambiguous. The V end lost 5 bases, the J end lost 4 bases, and 9 bases lay between the germline ends. This CDR3 spans 13 amino acids. The germline gives CDR1 SGHTA, CDR2 FQGNSA. In DNA, the CDR3 is TGTGCCAGCAGCCCTTTCGGGGGAAACACCATATATTTT. Translated: CASSPFGGNTIYF.

This clonotype came up a few times. The chain recombines TRBV5-1 with TRBJ1-4, with a tentative D call TRBD1 (5 bases). The CDR3 spans 15 residues. V lost 0 bases, J lost 7 bases, and 13 bases lay in between. The germline CDR1 and CDR2 sequences are SGHRS and YFSETQ. DNA of the CDR3: TGCGCCAGCAGCTTGGATTCGGGGACTCTTGAAAAACTGTTTTTT. The encoded protein is CASSLDSGTLEKLFF.

The J gene is TRBJ2-3, the V gene TRBV7-6; D is unclear. CDR3 length equals 12 residues. V was shortened by 4 bases and J by 4 bases, with 6 bases between the two germline ends. Germline values: CDR1 SGHVS, CDR2 FNYEAQ. This chain's CDR3 is CASSSAADTQYF. CDR3 sequence (DNA): TGTGCCAGCAGCTCGGCCGCAGATACGCAGTATTTT.

The rearrangement links TRBV29-1 to TRBJ1-1; TRBD1 aligns across 7 bases. V lost 2 bases, J lost 0 bases, and 3 bases stayed unmatched. The germline V gene encodes CDR1 SQVTM and CDR2 ANQGSEA. This CDR3 spans 14 amino acids. The CDR3 nucleotides are TGCAGCGTTGAACCAACAGGGGTGAACACTGAAGCTTTCTTT. Protein sequence: CSVEPTGVNTEAFF.